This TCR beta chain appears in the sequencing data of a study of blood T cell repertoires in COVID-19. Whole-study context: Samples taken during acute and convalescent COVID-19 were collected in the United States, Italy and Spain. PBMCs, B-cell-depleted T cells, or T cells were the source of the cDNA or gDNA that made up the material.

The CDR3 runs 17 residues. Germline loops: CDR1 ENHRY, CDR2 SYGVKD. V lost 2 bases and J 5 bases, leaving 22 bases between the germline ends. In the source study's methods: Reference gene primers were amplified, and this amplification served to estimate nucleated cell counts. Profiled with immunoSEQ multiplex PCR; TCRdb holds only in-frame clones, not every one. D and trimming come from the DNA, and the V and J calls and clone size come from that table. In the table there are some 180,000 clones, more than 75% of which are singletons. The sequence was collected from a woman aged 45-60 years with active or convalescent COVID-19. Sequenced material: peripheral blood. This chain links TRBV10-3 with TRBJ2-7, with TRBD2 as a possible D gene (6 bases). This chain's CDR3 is CAISESGQGAGRDEQYF. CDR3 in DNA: TGTGCCATCAGTGAGAGTGGACAAGGGGCGGGAAGGGACGAGCAGTACTTC.